The clone carrying this TCR beta chain was counted at least ten times. What it recognizes is unknown. This specimen belongs to a study of T cell repertoires in cytomegalovirus infection. Study in general: An indication of both CMV infection and matching HLA type came from public TCR beta signatures.

General study results and limits: There were HLA-C-restricted CMV-specific TCR beta clonotypes dominating the ex vivo response. Carriers of CMV and the relevant HLA type were discriminated by public TCR beta frequency.

TCRdb passed the reads through MiXCR, listing each CDR3 protein once. The sample carries 120,000 to 150,000 distinct CDR3 sequences, roughly 6.5% recorded once. Trimming at V came to 1 base and at J to 7 bases, leaving 6 bases not matched to a gene. Germline CDR1 is LGHNA and CDR2 is YSLEER. This CDR3 is 15 amino acids long. The chain carries TRBV4-3 and TRBJ2-2; 7 nucleotides match TRBD2. Input material: PBMCs. The sequence was obtained from a human donor in good health (CMV status not recorded). Some clones in this sample may be carry-over from other donors' samples. The CDR3 sequence is CASSQVGGRDGELFF. In nucleotides, the CDR3 is TGCGCCAGCAGCCAAGTGGGGGGGAGGGACGGGGAGCTGTTTTTT.